The 6 T cell receptor beta chains below come from one sample, sequenced in a study of human T cells and chemical hapten exposure. As for time point: pre-sensitization, week 0. Treatment here: therapeutic diphenylcyclopropenone sensitization with weekly scalp DPC. TCRdb reprocessed the RACE reads with MiXCR, giving one entry per CDR3 protein. The table records some 38,000 distinct CDR3 sequences, 7.5% to 8% of them present only once. Source: whole blood, taken in connection with sensitization to the hapten diphenylcyclopropenone (DPC). These receptors all come from a woman aged 45 to 65 with alopecia areata. Some clones in this sample may be carry-over from other donors' samples.

This clonotype was found many times. This sequence joins TRBV3-1 and TRBJ2-7, with a tentative D call TRBD2 (6 bases). V lost 1 base to trimming and J lost 0 bases, with 16 bases between them. The CDR3 loop spans 17 amino acids. Germline CDR1 reads LGHDT; CDR2 reads YNNKEL (reference sequence). DNA of the CDR3: TGTGCCAGCAGCCAAGCGTCGTGGGGGGACCCCTCCTACGAGCAGTACTTC. Translation: CASSQASWGDPSYEQYF.

This clonotype occurred many times. The V call is TRBV27, the J call TRBJ1-1; D perhaps matches TRBD1 (5 bases). The ends were cut back, 9 bases at V and 0 bases at J, with 20 bases in the middle. This CDR3 comprises 16 residues. The germline gives CDR1 MNHEY, CDR2 SMNVEV (reference sequence). CDR3 amino acids: CASSTFYQGLNTEAFF. The CDR3 DNA is TGTGCCAGTAGTACTTTTTACCAGGGCTTGAACACTGAAGCTTTCTTT.

There are many counts of this clonotype. This chain uses TRBV29-1 with TRBJ2-7; D uncertain. CDR1 SQVTM and CDR2 ANQGSEA come from the germline V gene. With 4 bases removed from V and 4 bases from J, the gap between germline ends came to 8 bases. CDR3 length: 11 amino acids. The CDR3 DNA is TGCAGCGTTGGCAGTGGTTACGAGCAGTACTTC. Translated: CSVGSGYEQYF.

The table lists this clonotype with a few counts. This sequence joins TRBV29-1 and TRBJ2-5; 12 bases map to TRBD2. Germline lookup yields CDR1 SQVTM and CDR2 ANQGSEA. Trimming took 7 bases from V and 8 from J; bases not matched to a gene: 11. This CDR3 spans 14 amino acids. The CDR3 coding sequence is TGCAGCGCTGTGGTCCTAGCGGGAGGGGTCACCCAGTACTTC. Translating it yields CSAVVLAGGVTQYF.

This clonotype was recorded at least ten times. This chain links TRBV12-3 or TRBV12-4 with TRBJ2-5; D remains ambiguous. CDR3 length: 12 amino acids. The germline V and J ends were trimmed by 3 bases and 4 bases, with 6 bases remaining between them. In DNA, the CDR3 is TGTGCCAGCAGTTTGAGGCGAGAGACCCAGTACTTC. It codes for CASSLRRETQYF.

This clonotype was counted at least ten times. The chain has TRBV9 and TRBJ2-2; 8 bases are shared with TRBD2. The germline V gene encodes CDR1 SGDLS and CDR2 YYNGEE. The trim removed 5 bases at V and 4 bases at J, leaving 7 bases unmatched. The CDR3 consists of 15 residues. DNA of the CDR3: TGTGCCAGCAGAGAAGCGGGAGCGAGCACCGGGGAGCTGTTTTTT. This codes for CASREAGASTGELFF.